The clone carrying this T cell receptor (beta chain) occurred a few times. These data belong to a study of T-cell reconstitution after alpha-beta-depleted transplantation in children. A TCRbeta library incorporating unique molecular identifiers was prepared. TCRdb passed the PCR reads through MiXCR, listing each CDR3 protein once. Found here are a few hundred thousand distinct CDR3 sequences, approximately 10% of them singletons; the top ten hold approximately 5%. Looked up from germline, CDR1 is KGHSH and CDR2 is LQKENI. The CDR3 contains 16 residues. Trimming cost V 2 bases and J 1 base, with 12 bases left between them.

This receptor was taken from a human donor who donated a stem cell graft to a child with acute myeloid leukemia. The sequencing used PBMCs from the stem cell graft donor, collected from the stem cell graft. The rearrangement links TRBV18 to TRBJ1-3; D uncertain. The CDR3 DNA follows: TGTGCCAGCTCACCAGCTGGGCGTAGGTCTGGAAACACCATATATTTT. Its translation is CASSPAGRRSGNTIYF.